A single sample is the source of the 19 T cell receptor beta chains below, sequenced in a study of shared T cell receptors in the human thymus. Assay used: immunoSEQ multiplex PCR; TCRdb lists only in-frame clones, some missing. The sample holds under 700,000 clones, 78% seen once. These data were also filed under a second study, of human thymus T cells.

Sequencing was carried out using thymocytes. The receptors originated from a boy under three years old with a congenital heart defect.

The gene calls are TRBV4-2 and TRBJ2-7, with 8 bases matching TRBD2. V was pared by 4 bases and J by 2 bases, with 25 bases of the junction left unmatched. The CDR3 is 21 amino acids. Germline V gene sequence: CDR1 LGHNA, CDR2 YNFKEQ. The CDR3 spells CASSLKRGKAGDSRVTYEQYF. CDR3 DNA: TGTGCCAGCAGCCTGAAAAGGGGTAAAGCGGGAGATTCTCGCGTTACCTACGAGCAGTACTTC.

The chain joins TRBV29-1 to TRBJ1-3; TRBD1 is a possible D gene (5 bases). This CDR3 has 15 amino acids. CDR1 and CDR2 (germline): SQVTM, ANQGSEA. Trimming removed 3 bases from V and 3 bases from J, with 15 bases in between. The CDR3 coding sequence is TGCAGCGTTGACTCTCCCGGGACTGATGGAAACACCATATATTTT. It encodes CSVDSPGTDGNTIYF.

V usage is TRBV28 and J usage is TRBJ2-1; 8 positions agree with TRBD2. CDR3 length: 15 amino acids. CDR1 is MDHEN, CDR2 SYDVKM, per germline. V lost 3 bases and J lost 8; bases outside the gene matches: 9. The CDR3 DNA reads as TGTGCCAGCAGTTTCGGGGGGGGCAGGGGATATGAGCAGTTCTTC. Amino acid sequence: CASSFGGGRGYEQFF.

This clone was found a few times. The gene calls are TRBV4-3 and TRBJ2-4; maybe TRBD1 (7 bases). This CDR3 spans 15 amino acids. Germline CDR1 reads LGHNA; CDR2 reads YSLEER. The V gene lost 2 bases and the J gene lost 7 bases, with 15 bases spanning the gap. This CDR3 reads CASSQHPRGENIQYF. The CDR3 bases are TGCGCCAGCAGCCAACACCCCAGGGGGGAGAACATTCAGTACTTC.

The chain uses TRBV7-2 and TRBJ1-3; no definite D call. CDR3 length: 15 residues. With 1 base removed from V and 0 bases from J, the gap between germline ends came to 7 bases. Germline V gives CDR1 SGHTA, CDR2 FQGNSA. The CDR3 nucleotides read TGTGCCAGCAGCTTAGGCCACGGCTCTGGAAACACCATATATTTT. Protein: CASSLGHGSGNTIYF.

The chain has TRBV23-1 and TRBJ2-2; 12 bases agree with TRBD2. TRBV23-1 has ORF status, its function being uncertain. CDR3 size: 16 residues. After removal of 2 bases from V and 4 bases from J, the junction contained 2 bases not matched to a gene. This CDR3 is CASSQLAGGSTGELFF. The DNA of the CDR3 is TGCGCCAGCAGTCAACTAGCGGGAGGGTCCACCGGGGAGCTGTTTTTT.

The CDR3 nucleotides read TGTGCCAGCAGCTCAGAGGACAGGGAAGGCTACACCTTC. Its translation: CASSSEDREGYTF. J is TRBJ1-2 and V is TRBV5-6, with 8 bases identical to TRBD1. J was trimmed by 8 bases and V by 3 bases; bases with no gene match: 6. This CDR3 comprises 13 residues. Germline loops: CDR1 SGHDT, CDR2 YYEEEE.

The chain joins TRBV7-3 to TRBJ2-5; 8 positions agree with TRBD1. Trimming cost V 5 bases and J 2 bases; bases outside gene matches: 1. The CDR3 has 13 amino acids. CDR1 and CDR2 from the germline V gene are SGHTA and FQGTGA. The DNA of the CDR3 is TGTGCCAGCAGCCGACAGGGGCAAGAGACCCAGTACTTC. It encodes CASSRQGQETQYF.

This chain uses TRBV2 with TRBJ1-5, with TRBD1 as a possible D gene (6 bases). The CDR3 has 15 residues. V was cut by 7 bases and J by 0 bases, with 13 bases left in between. Germline lookup yields CDR1 SNHLY and CDR2 FYNNEI. The CDR3 bases are TGTGCCAGCAACAAGGGGGAGAATAGCAATCAGCCCCAGCATTTT. Encoded protein: CASNKGENSNQPQHF.

The CDR3 loop is CASSLAVTARSTNEKLFF. In DNA, the CDR3 is TGTGCCAGCAGCTTAGCGGTTACAGCTCGGTCAACTAATGAAAAACTGTTTTTT. V gene TRBV7-6 combines with J gene TRBJ1-4; D remains ambiguous. The ends were cut back, 0 bases at V and 0 bases at J, with 14 bases in the middle. CDR3 length: 18 residues. Germline V CDR1 and CDR2: SGHVS, FNYEAQ.

This chain links TRBV4-3 with TRBJ1-2; D is unresolved. Germline CDR1 reads LGHNA; CDR2 reads YSLEER. The CDR3 is 14 residues long. Trimming took 0 bases from V and 7 from J, leaving 12 bases between them. The CDR3 nucleotides read TGCGCCAGCAGCCAAGATTCATCTCTCGGTGGCTACACCTTC. Encoded protein: CASSQDSSLGGYTF.

J is TRBJ2-7 and V is TRBV15; 11 bases are a match to TRBD1. V lost 4 bases, J lost 2 bases, and 7 bases stayed unmatched. CDR1 and CDR2 (germline): LNHNV, YYDKDF (reference sequence). This CDR3 region has 16 residues. CDR3 sequence (DNA): TGTGCCACCAGCACGGAAGGACAGGGGGCGACCTACGAGCAGTACTTC. This sequence encodes CATSTEGQGATYEQYF.

The sample holds one count of this clone. This chain connects TRBV18 to TRBJ1-1; D perhaps matches TRBD1 (6 bases). Germline lookup yields CDR1 KGHSH and CDR2 LQKENI. Trimming stripped 4 bases from V and 5 bases from J, with 17 bases between. The CDR3 sequence is 15 residues long. For the CDR3, the DNA is TGTGCCAGCTCACGACAGAGGGGCCAGGGGACTGAAGCTTTCTTT. It codes for CASSRQRGQGTEAFF.

The sample holds one count of this clone. V gene TRBV5-5 combines with J gene TRBJ1-2; 8 nucleotides line up with TRBD1. The CDR3 has 16 residues. Germline lookup yields CDR1 SGHKS and CDR2 YYEKEE (reference sequence). J lost 6 bases, V lost 0 bases, and 10 bases had no gene match. The chain's CDR3 is CASSLGGQGKWDGYTF. The DNA for the CDR3 is TGTGCCAGCAGCTTGGGTGGACAGGGCAAGTGGGATGGCTACACCTTC.

The chain is built from TRBV10-1 and TRBJ2-7; 7 bases fit TRBD2. This CDR3 spans 12 amino acids. The junction had 7 bases not matched to a gene; V was cut back by 9 bases and J by 5 bases. Germline CDR1 and CDR2: WNHNN and SYGVQD (reference sequence). CDR3 nucleotides: TGCGCCAGTTCAGCGGGATTCGACGAGCAGTACTTC. Its translation is CASSAGFDEQYF.

V usage is TRBV28 and J usage is TRBJ1-1; TRBD1 is a possible D gene (6 bases). V dropped 3 bases and J dropped 4 bases, with 12 bases sitting between them. The CDR3 has 14 residues. In germline, CDR1 is MDHEN, CDR2 SYDVKM. The CDR3 loop reads CASSLWQGSTEAFF. CDR3 nucleotide sequence: TGTGCCAGCAGTTTGTGGCAGGGGAGCACTGAAGCTTTCTTT.

The chain employs TRBV27 and TRBJ1-3; D remains unclear. Germline CDR1 reads MNHEY; CDR2 reads SMNVEV (reference sequence). The V and J ends lost 5 bases and 0 bases respectively, with 20 bases between them. This CDR3 contains 18 residues. The CDR3 is CASSPVGKSSYSGNTIYF. The CDR3 DNA sequence: TGTGCCAGCAGTCCCGTCGGGAAAAGCTCCTACTCTGGAAACACCATATATTTT.

The rearrangement links TRBV29-1 to TRBJ1-1; D call uncertain. The length of the CDR3 is 12 residues. Germline V CDR1 and CDR2: SQVTM, ANQGSEA. V shed 7 bases and J shed 2 bases, with 11 bases lying between them. For the CDR3, the DNA is TGCAGCGGGTCAGGCCTTAACACTGAAGCTTTCTTT. The encoded protein is CSGSGLNTEAFF.

This clone has just one count. The chain uses TRBV7-2 and TRBJ2-7; maybe TRBD2 (5 bases). V was cut by 2 bases and J by 5 bases, with 22 bases left in between. CDR1 is SGHTA, CDR2 FQGNSA, per germline. The CDR3 consists of 17 residues. The CDR3 is CASSLNGGGRPLDEQYF. DNA of the CDR3: TGTGCCAGCAGCTTAAATGGAGGCGGGCGCCCTCTGGACGAGCAGTACTTC.